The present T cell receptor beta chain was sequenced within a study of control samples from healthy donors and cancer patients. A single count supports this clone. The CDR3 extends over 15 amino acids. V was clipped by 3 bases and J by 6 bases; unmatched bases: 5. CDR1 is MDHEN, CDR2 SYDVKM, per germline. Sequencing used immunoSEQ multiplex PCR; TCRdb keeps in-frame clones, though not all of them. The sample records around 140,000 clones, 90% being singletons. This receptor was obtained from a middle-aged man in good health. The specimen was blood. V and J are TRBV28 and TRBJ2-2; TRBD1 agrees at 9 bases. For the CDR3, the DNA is TGTGCCAGCAGTTTCCGGGACAGGGTTTCCGGGGAGCTGTTTTTT. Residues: CASSFRDRVSGELFF.